The clone carrying this T cell receptor beta chain has a handful of counts. Antigen: not known. Prepared TCR beta cDNA libraries contained unique molecular identifiers. TCRdb recomputed calls from the PCR reads with MiXCR, one row per CDR3 protein. The repertoire holds 380,000 or so distinct CDR3 sequences, approximately 33% seen once, with roughly 13% in the top ten. The CDR3 loop spans 13 amino acids. With V trimmed by 6 bases and J by 2 bases, 3 bases remained unmatched. Germline V gives CDR1 SQVTM, CDR2 ANQGSEA. These data come from a study of post-analysis software for immune sequencing data. Study findings and constraints: Patients had higher frequencies than controls of roughly 5 TRBV segments, including TRBV5-6, TRBV5-1 and TRBV20-1.

The V gene is TRBV29-1, the J gene TRBJ2-3; TRBD1 agrees at 9 bases. The specimen was blood. The clonotype was recovered from a girl aged 5 to 17 with multiple sclerosis. CDR3 DNA: TGCAGCGTGGGACAGGGTGTCACAGATACGCAGTATTTT. This sequence encodes CSVGQGVTDTQYF.